The rows below give T cell receptor beta chains drawn from one sample of a study of Graves' ophthalmopathy and Graves' hyperthyroidism. TCRdb reprocessed the multiplex PCR reads via MiXCR and lists one record per CDR3 protein. The sample contains 580,000 or so distinct CDR3 sequences, under 40% of which appear only once. What was sequenced was peripheral blood or thyroid tissue (not recorded which). The receptor source for this set is an adult man with Graves' hyperthyroidism. Both conserved end residues are part of each CDR3. A D gene is named only where the DNA matches it firmly. Clone size is stated in some rows and not others, as once, few, many or a class when expanded.

d_call	v_call	j_call	clone_size	cdr3_nt	cdr3_aa
-	TRBV20-1	TRBJ1-2	few	TGCAGTGCCCCTAGGAGGGGGAAAAACTATGGCTACACCTTC	CSAPRRGKNYGYTF
TRBD1	TRBV5-8	TRBJ1-1	many	TGTGCCAGCAGCCAAGGACAGGGGAGGAGCACTGAAGCTTTCTTT	CASSQGQGRSTEAFF
-	TRBV7-9	TRBJ1-6	many	TGTGCCAGCAGCCCGCCCTCAGGAGGGGCCAACTTT	CASSPPSGGANF
-	TRBV7-9	TRBJ2-2	-	TGTGCCAGCAGCCGAACGCCCTCCGGGGAGCTGTTTTTT	CASSRTPSGELFF
-	TRBV7-9	TRBJ2-7	-	TGTGCCAGCCAGGAAGGGGGAGGGCCCGACGAGCAGTACTTC	CASQEGGGPDEQYF
-	TRBV5-6	TRBJ2-5	many	TGTGCCAGCAGCTTGAGGGCAGAGACCCAGTACTTC	CASSLRAETQYF
TRBD1	TRBV7-9	TRBJ1-1	few	TGTGCCAGCAGCCCCGGGACAGGGGTTGACGGGACTGAAGCTTTCTTT	CASSPGTGVDGTEAFF
-	TRBV2	TRBJ1-5	once	TGTGCCAGCAGTGAACGCGGGGGAAATGGCAATCAGCCCCAGCATTTT	CASSERGGNGNQPQHF
-	TRBV7-2	TRBJ2-7	-	TGTGCCAGCAGCGGAGAGGTGGGCGAGCAGTACTTC	CASSGEVGEQYF
TRBD2	TRBV15	TRBJ2-7	many	TGTGCCACCAGCAGAGAACCGGGACTAGCGCGACCCTACGAGCAGTACTTC	CATSREPGLARPYEQYF
TRBD1	TRBV12-3/TRBV12-4	TRBJ2-5	many	TGTGCCAGCAGTTTCAAGGGGGCGCAGGGGGAGACCCAGTACTTC	CASSFKGAQGETQYF
-	TRBV7-2	TRBJ2-5	many	TGTGCCAGCAGCCAGCATCCAGGAAACCAAGAGACCCAGTACTTC	CASSQHPGNQETQYF
TRBD2	TRBV6-5	TRBJ2-1	many	TGTGCCAGCAGTACGGGACTAGCGGGGGGACCCTCCTACAATGAGCAGTTCTTC	CASSTGLAGGPSYNEQFF
TRBD1	TRBV5-1	TRBJ2-2	-	TGCGCCAGCAGCTTGGATGGGACAGGCGGGGAGCTGTTTTTT	CASSLDGTGGELFF
-	TRBV10-3	TRBJ2-2	-	TGTGCCAGCACCCGGACGACAGGTGCGAACACCGGGGAGCTGTTTTTT	CASTRTTGANTGELFF
TRBD1	TRBV24-1	TRBJ1-2	-	TGTGCCACCGGTGATTCCGGACAGGGCCCCAATGGCTACACCTTC	CATGDSGQGPNGYTF
-	TRBV29-1	TRBJ2-7	-	TGCAGCGCCTTGGCCCATCGGGAGCAGTACTTC	CSALAHREQYF
-	TRBV7-9	TRBJ1-1	many	TGTGCCAGCAGCTTGGACGCGAGCCTTGAAGCTTTCTTT	CASSLDASLEAFF
TRBD1	TRBV7-8	TRBJ1-4	many	TGTGCCAGCAGCCTAGACAGGGCGGGGAATGAAAAACTGTTTTTT	CASSLDRAGNEKLFF
-	TRBV11-2	TRBJ1-6	many	TGTGCCAGCAGCCCTATACAGGCCACGTCACCCCTCCACTTT	CASSPIQATSPLHF
TRBD2	TRBV10-3	TRBJ2-7	-	TGTGCCATCAGTCCCGGGACTAGCGTTTTCGAGCAGTACTTC	CAISPGTSVFEQYF
-	TRBV3-1	TRBJ1-1	few	TGTGCCAGCAGCCAAGTGGAGGGGCAGGCTTTCTTT	CASSQVEGQAFF
TRBD2	TRBV4-1	TRBJ2-7	-	TGCGCCAGCAGCCGGAATCTGGGGTTGGCGGGGGACTACGAGCAGTACTTC	CASSRNLGLAGDYEQYF
-	TRBV6-5	TRBJ1-2	many	TGTGCCAGCAGTTACTACCCAGGGACGGACTATGGCTACACCTTC	CASSYYPGTDYGYTF